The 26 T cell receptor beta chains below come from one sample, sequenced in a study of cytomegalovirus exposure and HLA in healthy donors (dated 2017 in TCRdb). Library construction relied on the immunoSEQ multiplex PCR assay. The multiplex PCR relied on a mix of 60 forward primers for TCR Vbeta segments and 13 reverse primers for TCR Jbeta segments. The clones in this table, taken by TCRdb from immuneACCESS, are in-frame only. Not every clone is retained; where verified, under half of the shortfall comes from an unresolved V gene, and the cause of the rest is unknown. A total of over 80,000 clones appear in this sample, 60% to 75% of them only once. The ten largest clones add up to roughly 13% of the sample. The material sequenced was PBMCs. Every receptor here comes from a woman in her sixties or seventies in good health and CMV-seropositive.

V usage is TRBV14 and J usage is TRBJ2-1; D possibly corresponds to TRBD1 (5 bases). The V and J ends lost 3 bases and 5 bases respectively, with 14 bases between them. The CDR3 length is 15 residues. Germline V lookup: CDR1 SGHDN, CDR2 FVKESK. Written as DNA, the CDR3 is TGTGCCAGCAGCCAGGGGCAGGGCAGAAACAATGAGCAGTTCTTC. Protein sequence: CASSQGQGRNNEQFF.

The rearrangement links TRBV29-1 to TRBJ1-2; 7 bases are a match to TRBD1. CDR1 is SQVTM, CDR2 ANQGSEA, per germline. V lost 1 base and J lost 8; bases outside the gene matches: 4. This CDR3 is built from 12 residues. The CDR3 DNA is TGCAGCGTTGAAGGCCAGGGGGGAGGCTACACCTTC. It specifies CSVEGQGGGYTF.

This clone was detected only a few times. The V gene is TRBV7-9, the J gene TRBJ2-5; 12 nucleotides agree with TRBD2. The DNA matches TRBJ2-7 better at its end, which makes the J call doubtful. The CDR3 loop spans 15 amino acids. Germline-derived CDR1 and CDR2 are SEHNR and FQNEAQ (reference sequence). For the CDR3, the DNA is TGTGCCAGCAGCTTGTCTAGCGGGGGGGCCTACGAGCAGTACTTC. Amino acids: CASSLSSGGAYEQYF.

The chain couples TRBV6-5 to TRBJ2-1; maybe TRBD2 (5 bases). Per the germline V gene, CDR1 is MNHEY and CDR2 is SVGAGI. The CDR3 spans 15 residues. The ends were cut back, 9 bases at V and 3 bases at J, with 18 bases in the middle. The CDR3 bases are TGTGCCAGTACAGACGAGGGCCTGGGCTACAATGAGCAGTTCTTC. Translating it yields CASTDEGLGYNEQFF.

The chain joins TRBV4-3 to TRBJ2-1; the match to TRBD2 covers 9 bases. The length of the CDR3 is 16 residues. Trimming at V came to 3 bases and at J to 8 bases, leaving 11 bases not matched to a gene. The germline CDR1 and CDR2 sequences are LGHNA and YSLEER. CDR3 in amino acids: CASSQFLRGGLDEQFF. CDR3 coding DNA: TGCGCCAGCAGCCAGTTTCTGCGGGGGGGCCTCGATGAGCAGTTCTTC.

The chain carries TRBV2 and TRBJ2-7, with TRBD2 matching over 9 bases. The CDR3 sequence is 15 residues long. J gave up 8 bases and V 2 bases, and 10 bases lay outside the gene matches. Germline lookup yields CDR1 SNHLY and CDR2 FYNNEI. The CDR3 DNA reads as TGTGCCAGCAGTGAAATAGGACTAGCGCTCGGGAAGCAGTACTTC. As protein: CASSEIGLALGKQYF. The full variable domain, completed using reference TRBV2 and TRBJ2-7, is EPEVTQTPSHQVTQMGQEVILRCVPISNHLYFYWYRQILGQKVEFLVSFYNNEISEKSEIFDDQFSVERPDGSNFTLKIRSTKLEDSAMYFCASSEIGLALGKQYFGPGTRLTVT.

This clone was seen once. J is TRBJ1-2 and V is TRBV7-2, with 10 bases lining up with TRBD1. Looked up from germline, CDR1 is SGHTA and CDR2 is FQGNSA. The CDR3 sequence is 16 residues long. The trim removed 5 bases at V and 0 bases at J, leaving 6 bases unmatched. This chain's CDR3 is CASSPRQGASNYGYTF. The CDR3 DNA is TGTGCCAGCAGCCCCCGACAGGGGGCTTCTAACTATGGCTACACCTTC.

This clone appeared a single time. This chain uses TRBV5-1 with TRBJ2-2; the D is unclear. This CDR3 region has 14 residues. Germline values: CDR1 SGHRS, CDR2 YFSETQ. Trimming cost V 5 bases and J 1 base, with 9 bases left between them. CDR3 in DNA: TGCGCCAGCAGTCCATCGCGGAACACCGGGGAGCTGTTTTTT. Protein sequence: CASSPSRNTGELFF.

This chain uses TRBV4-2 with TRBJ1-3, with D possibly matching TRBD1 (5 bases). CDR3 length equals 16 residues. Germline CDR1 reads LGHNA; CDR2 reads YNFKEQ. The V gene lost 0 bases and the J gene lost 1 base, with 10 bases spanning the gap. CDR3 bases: TGTGCCAGCAGCCAAGATTGGGGCCGGTCTGGAAACACCATATATTTT. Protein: CASSQDWGRSGNTIYF.

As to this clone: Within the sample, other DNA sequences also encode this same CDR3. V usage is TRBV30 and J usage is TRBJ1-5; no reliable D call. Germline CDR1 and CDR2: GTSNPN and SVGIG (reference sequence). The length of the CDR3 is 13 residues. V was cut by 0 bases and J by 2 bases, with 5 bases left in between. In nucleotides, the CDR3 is TGTGCCTGGAGTGTTCAGGGCAATCAGCCCCAGCATTTT. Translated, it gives CAWSVQGNQPQHF. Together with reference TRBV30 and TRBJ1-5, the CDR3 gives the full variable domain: SQTIHQWPATLVQPVGSPLSLECTVEGTSNPNLYWYRQAAGRGLQLLFYSVGIGQISSEVPQNLSASRPQDRQFILSSKKLLLSDSGFYLCAWSVQGNQPQHFGDGTRLSIL.

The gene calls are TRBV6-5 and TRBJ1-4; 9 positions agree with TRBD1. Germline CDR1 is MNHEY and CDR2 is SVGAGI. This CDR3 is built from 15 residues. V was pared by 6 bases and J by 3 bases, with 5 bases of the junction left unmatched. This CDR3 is CASRTGGLANEKLFF. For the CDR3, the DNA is TGTGCCAGCAGAACAGGGGGCCTGGCTAATGAAAAACTGTTTTTT.

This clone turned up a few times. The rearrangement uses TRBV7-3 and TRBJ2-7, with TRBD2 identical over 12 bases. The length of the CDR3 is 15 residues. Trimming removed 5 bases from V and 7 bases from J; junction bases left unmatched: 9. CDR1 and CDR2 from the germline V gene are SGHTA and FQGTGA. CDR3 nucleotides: TGTGCCAGCAGCCCAACGACTAGCGGGAGATCAGAGCAGTACTTC. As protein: CASSPTTSGRSEQYF.

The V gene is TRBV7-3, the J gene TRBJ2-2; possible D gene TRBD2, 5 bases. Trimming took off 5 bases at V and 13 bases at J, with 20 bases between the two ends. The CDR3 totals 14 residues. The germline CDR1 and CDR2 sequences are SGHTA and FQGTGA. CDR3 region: CASSPGLSNIGLFF. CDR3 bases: TGTGCCAGCAGCCCCGGACTCTCAAACATCGGGCTGTTTTTT.

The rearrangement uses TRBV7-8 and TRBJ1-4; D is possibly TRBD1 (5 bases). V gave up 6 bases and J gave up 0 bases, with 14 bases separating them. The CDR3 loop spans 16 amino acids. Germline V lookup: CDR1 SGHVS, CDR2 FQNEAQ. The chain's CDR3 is CASSSMGGTTNEKLFF. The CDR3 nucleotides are TGTGCCAGCAGTTCTATGGGGGGAACAACTAATGAAAAACTGTTTTTT.

This chain's CDR3 is CASSPPEMEYNSPLHF. CDR3 in DNA: TGTGCCAGCTCACCACCGGAGATGGAGTATAATTCACCCCTCCACTTT. This chain links TRBV18 with TRBJ1-6; D unresolved. The CDR3 has 16 residues. With 0 bases removed from V and 4 bases from J, the gap between germline ends came to 10 bases. Germline lookup yields CDR1 KGHSH and CDR2 LQKENI.

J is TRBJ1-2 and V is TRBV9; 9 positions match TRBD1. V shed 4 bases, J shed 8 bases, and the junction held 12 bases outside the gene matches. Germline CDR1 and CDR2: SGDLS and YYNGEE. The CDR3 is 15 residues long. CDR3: CASSLSQTGGRGYTF. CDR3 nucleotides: TGTGCCAGCAGCTTATCACAGACAGGGGGGCGCGGCTACACCTTC.

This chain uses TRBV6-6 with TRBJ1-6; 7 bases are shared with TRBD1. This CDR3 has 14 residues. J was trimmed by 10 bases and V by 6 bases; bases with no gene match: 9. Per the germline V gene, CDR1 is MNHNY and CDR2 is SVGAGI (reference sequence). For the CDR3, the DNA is TGTGCCAGCAGCCAGGAAGGGGGCGGCTCACCCCTCCACTTT. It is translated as CASSQEGGGSPLHF.

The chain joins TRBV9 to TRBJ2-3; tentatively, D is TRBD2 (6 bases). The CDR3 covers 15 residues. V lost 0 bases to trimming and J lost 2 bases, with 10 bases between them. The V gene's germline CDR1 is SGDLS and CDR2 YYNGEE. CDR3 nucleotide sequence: TGTGCCAGCAGCGTAGACGGGAGAGACACAGATACGCAGTATTTT. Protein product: CASSVDGRDTDTQYF.

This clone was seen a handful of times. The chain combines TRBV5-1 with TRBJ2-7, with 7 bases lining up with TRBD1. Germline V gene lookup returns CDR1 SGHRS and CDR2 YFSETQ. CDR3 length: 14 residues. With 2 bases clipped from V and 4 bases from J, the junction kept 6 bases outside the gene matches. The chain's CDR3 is CASSLQGSTYEQYF. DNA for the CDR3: TGCGCCAGCAGCTTACAGGGGTCCACGTACGAGCAGTACTTC.

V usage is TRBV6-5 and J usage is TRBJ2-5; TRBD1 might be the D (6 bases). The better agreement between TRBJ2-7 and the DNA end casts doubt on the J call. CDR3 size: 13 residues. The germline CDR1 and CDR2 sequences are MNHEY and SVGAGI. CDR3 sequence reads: CASSLYREHEQYF. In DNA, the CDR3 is TGTGCCAGCAGTTTGTACAGGGAACACGAGCAGTACTTC.

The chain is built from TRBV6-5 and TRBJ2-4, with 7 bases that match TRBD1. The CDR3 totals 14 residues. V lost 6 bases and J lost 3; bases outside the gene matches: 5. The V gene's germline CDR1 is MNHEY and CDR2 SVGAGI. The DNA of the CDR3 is TGTGCCAGCAGGCCTACAGGGGTCAAAAACATTCAGTACTTC. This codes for CASRPTGVKNIQYF.

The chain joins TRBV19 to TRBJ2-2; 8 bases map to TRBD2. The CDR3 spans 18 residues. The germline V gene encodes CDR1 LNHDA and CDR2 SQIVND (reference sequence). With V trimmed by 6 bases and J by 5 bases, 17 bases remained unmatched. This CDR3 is CASSILWTGGPRTGELFF. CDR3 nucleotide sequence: TGTGCCAGTAGCATTTTATGGACGGGGGGGCCTAGGACCGGGGAGCTGTTTTTT.

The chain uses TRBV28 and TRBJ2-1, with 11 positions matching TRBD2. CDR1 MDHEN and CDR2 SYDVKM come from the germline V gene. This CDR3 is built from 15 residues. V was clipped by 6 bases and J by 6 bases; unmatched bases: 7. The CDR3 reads CASSVAGGPFNEQFF. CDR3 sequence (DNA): TGTGCCAGCAGCGTAGCGGGGGGGCCGTTCAATGAGCAGTTCTTC.

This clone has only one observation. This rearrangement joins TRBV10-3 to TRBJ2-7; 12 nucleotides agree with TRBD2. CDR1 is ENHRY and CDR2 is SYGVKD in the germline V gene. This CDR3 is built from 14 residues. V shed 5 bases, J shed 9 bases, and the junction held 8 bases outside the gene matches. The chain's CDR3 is CAISLAGGFHGQYF. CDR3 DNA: TGTGCCATCAGTCTAGCGGGAGGGTTCCACGGGCAGTACTTC.

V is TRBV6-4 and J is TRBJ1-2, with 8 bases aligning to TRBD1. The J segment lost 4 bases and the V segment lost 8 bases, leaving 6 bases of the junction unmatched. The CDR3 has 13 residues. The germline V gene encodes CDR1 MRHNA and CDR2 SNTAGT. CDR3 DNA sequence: TGTGCCAGCGGGGACGGGACAGGCTATGGCTACACCTTC. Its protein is CASGDGTGYGYTF.

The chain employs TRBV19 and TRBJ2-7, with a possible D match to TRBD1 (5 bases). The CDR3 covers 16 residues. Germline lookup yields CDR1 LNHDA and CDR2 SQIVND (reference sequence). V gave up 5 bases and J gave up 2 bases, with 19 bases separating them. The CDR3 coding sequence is TGTGCCAGTAGTTCCACCCCGCAGGGCATCCCCTACGAGCAGTACTTC. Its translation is CASSSTPQGIPYEQYF.